A selection of T cell receptor beta chains follows, all from one sample in a study of blood T cell repertoires in COVID-19. Measured with immunoSEQ multiplex PCR; TCRdb has only the in-frame clones, and not every one. The sample holds 250,000 to 400,000 clones; roughly nine tenths are singletons and the top ten take roughly 2.9%. Source material: peripheral blood. The source is a woman aged 25 to 39 with COVID-19, enrolled during active disease. Each CDR3 is given with its conserved first and last residue. D genes are given only for firm matches. A clone size is listed for some rows: how often the clone was seen (once, few, many), or a class if it is expanded.

CDR3 length: 18
D gene: .
clone size: .
J gene: TRBJ1-3
V gene: TRBV9
CDR3 protein: CASSVGSSGRRSGNTIYF
CDR3 DNA: TGTGCCAGCAGCGTAGGAAGCTCCGGCAGGAGGTCTGGAAACACCATATATTTT

CDR3 length: 17
D gene: TRBD2
clone size: .
J gene: TRBJ2-1
V gene: TRBV28
CDR3 protein: CASSLAGGPGSYNEQFF
CDR3 DNA: TGTGCCAGCAGTTTAGCGGGAGGGCCAGGATCCTACAATGAGCAGTTCTTC

CDR3 length: 14
D gene: TRBD2
clone size: once
J gene: TRBJ2-7
V gene: TRBV5-4
CDR3 protein: CASSFRLAGDEQYF
CDR3 DNA: TGTGCCAGCAGCTTCAGACTAGCGGGAGACGAGCAGTACTTC

CDR3 length: 15
D gene: TRBD1
clone size: once
J gene: TRBJ1-2
V gene: TRBV24-1
CDR3 protein: CATSDWDRGKHGYTF
CDR3 DNA: TGTGCCACCAGTGACTGGGACAGGGGAAAGCATGGCTACACCTTC

CDR3 length: 13
D gene: TRBD1
clone size: .
J gene: TRBJ2-7
V gene: TRBV5-4
CDR3 protein: CASSMGQGYEQYF
CDR3 DNA: TGTGCCAGCAGCATGGGACAGGGCTACGAGCAGTACTTC

CDR3 length: 16
D gene: .
clone size: .
J gene: TRBJ2-2
V gene: TRBV25-1
CDR3 protein: CASSEGALSQAGELFF
CDR3 DNA: TGTGCCAGCAGTGAGGGGGCCCTTTCGCAAGCCGGGGAGCTGTTTTTT

CDR3 length: 14
D gene: .
clone size: .
J gene: TRBJ2-7
V gene: TRBV7-8
CDR3 protein: CASSLEGALREQYF
CDR3 DNA: TGTGCCAGCAGCTTGGAAGGGGCCCTTCGTGAGCAGTACTTC

CDR3 length: 15
D gene: .
clone size: once
J gene: TRBJ2-1
V gene: TRBV5-1
CDR3 protein: CASSYGTPSYNEQFF
CDR3 DNA: TGCGCCAGCAGCTACGGGACTCCTTCCTACAATGAGCAGTTCTTC

CDR3 length: 17
D gene: TRBD1
clone size: once
J gene: TRBJ2-5
V gene: TRBV5-4
CDR3 protein: CASSSDDRDRGRETQYF
CDR3 DNA: TGTGCCAGCAGTTCAGATGACCGGGACAGGGGGCGTGAGACCCAGTACTTC

CDR3 length: 12
D gene: .
clone size: once
J gene: TRBJ1-2
V gene: TRBV30
CDR3 protein: CAWNHGQNGYTF
CDR3 DNA: TGTGCCTGGAACCATGGACAGAATGGCTACACCTTC

CDR3 length: 14
D gene: .
clone size: few
J gene: TRBJ2-1
V gene: TRBV19
CDR3 protein: CASRSRGSGYEQFF
CDR3 DNA: TGTGCCAGTAGGTCCCGGGGTAGCGGCTATGAGCAGTTCTTC

CDR3 length: 14
D gene: TRBD1
clone size: .
J gene: TRBJ2-7
V gene: TRBV27
CDR3 protein: CASSPGQGPYEQYF
CDR3 DNA: TGTGCCAGCAGTCCAGGACAGGGGCCCTACGAGCAGTACTTC